A selection of T cell receptor beta chains follows, all from one sample in a study of blood T cells in healthy people across ages. TCRdb independently ran MiXCR on the 5' RACE reads; one entry per CDR3 protein. Of 700,000 to 900,000 distinct CDR3 sequences in the sample, around half are singletons; the top ten hold around 40%. Sequencing used blood. The source is a man older than 75 in good health. Both conserved end residues are part of each CDR3. A D gene is named only where the DNA matches it firmly. Not all rows give a size; the values are once, few, many and, for expanded clones, a class.

NA	TRBJ2-1	TRBV27	TRBD2	TGTGCCAGCAGCTCCGGACTAGCGGGAGGTTCGCAGTTCTTC	CASSSGLAGGSQFF
few	TRBJ2-7	TRBV7-9	NA	TGTGCCAGCAGCGCGTTGGGAGCGGGCCTGGTCAACGAGCAGTACTTC	CASSALGAGLVNEQYF
many	TRBJ2-3	TRBV2	NA	TGTGCCAGCAGCCAAGGACCCGTGGGATACGCGTATTTT	CASSQGPVGYAYF
NA	TRBJ2-3	TRBV7-2	TRBD2	TGTGCCAGCAGCGGTACCGGGACTAGCGAGCACAGATACGCGTATTTT	CASSGTGTSEHRYAYF
NA	TRBJ2-1	TRBV12-3/TRBV12-4	TRBD2	TGTGCCAGCAGGGATCATAGCGGGGGACCCCCGGAGCAGTTCTTC	CASRDHSGGPPEQFF
NA	TRBJ2-5	TRBV6-6	TRBD1	TGTGCCAGCAAGACAGGGGGCGTCGAGACCCAGTACTTC	CASKTGGVETQYF
NA	TRBJ2-5	TRBV11-2	TRBD2	TGTGCCAGCAGCTCCGGCGGGAGCGGAGCGCGGGAGACCCAGTACTTC	CASSSGGSGARETQYF
NA	TRBJ2-2	TRBV20-1	TRBD2	TGCAGTGCTCCAGCGGGGACGAACACCGGGGAGCTGTTTTTT	CSAPAGTNTGELFF
NA	TRBJ2-3	TRBV5-1	TRBD1	TGCGCCAGCACCGACCGGACAGGGGACATAGATACGCAGTATTTT	CASTDRTGDIDTQYF
NA	TRBJ2-2	TRBV4-2	TRBD2	TGTGCCAGCAGCCACCAACTGGGGGGGACCGGGGAGCTGTTTTTT	CASSHQLGGTGELFF
NA	TRBJ2-3	TRBV29-1	TRBD2	TGCAGCGTCCATAGCGGGAGTCCCAGATACGCGTATTTT	CSVHSGSPRYAYF
NA	TRBJ1-2	TRBV3-1	NA	TGTGCCAGCAGCCCCCCCGGACGGTCGGGCTACACCTTC	CASSPPGRSGYTF
NA	TRBJ2-2	TRBV5-1	NA	TGCGCCAGCCAACCACAGGGAGGCGGGGAGCTGTTTTTT	CASQPQGGGELFF
NA	TRBJ2-7	TRBV14	NA	TGTGCCAGCAGCCCTTGGGACTCCCGACGCGAGCAGTACTTC	CASSPWDSRREQYF
NA	TRBJ2-1	TRBV27	NA	TGTGCCAGCAGTTTAGGCGGGGTTGCATTCAATGAGCAGTTCTTC	CASSLGGVAFNEQFF
NA	TRBJ2-5	TRBV11-1	NA	TGTGCCAGCAGCTTAGGTGCTCGGATTGGAGAGACCCAGTACTTC	CASSLGARIGETQYF
NA	TRBJ2-1	TRBV15	NA	TGTGCCACCAGCAGAGAACTGGCTCAAGGGTACAATGAGCAGTTCTTC	CATSRELAQGYNEQFF
few	TRBJ2-1	TRBV20-1	NA	TGCAGTGCTAGACTCGGGTGGAATGAGCAGTTCTTC	CSARLGWNEQFF
NA	TRBJ2-5	TRBV7-3	NA	TGCGTCAGCAGCTTAGGCGTCCCTGAGACCCAGTACTTC	CVSSLGVPETQYF
NA	TRBJ2-7	TRBV9	NA	TGTGCCAGCAGCGACGAGGACTTAAAGGGGGAGCAGTACTTC	CASSDEDLKGEQYF
few	TRBJ2-2	TRBV20-1	TRBD2	TGCAGTGCTAGGCGACTAGCGGTAGCCGCCGGGGAGCTGTTTTTT	CSARRLAVAAGELFF
few	TRBJ2-5	TRBV2	NA	TGTGCCAGCAGTCGAGACAGAGTTCAGGAGACCCAGTACTTC	CASSRDRVQETQYF
NA	TRBJ1-2	TRBV10-3	NA	TGTGCCATCAGCGAAGGGACATCAACGGGTGGCTACACCTTC	CAISEGTSTGGYTF
NA	TRBJ2-4	TRBV6-1	NA	TGTGCCAGCAGTGGAGGAAGCAAAAACATTCAGTACTTC	CASSGGSKNIQYF
NA	TRBJ2-7	TRBV2	NA	TGTGCCAGCTATGGGGGAGGCTACGAGCAGTACTTC	CASYGGGYEQYF
NA	TRBJ2-5	TRBV6-5	NA	TGTGCCAGCAGTTACCGGGGGAAAGAGACCCAGTACTTC	CASSYRGKETQYF
NA	TRBJ1-5	TRBV12-3/TRBV12-4	TRBD1	TGTGCCAGCAGTCGTCGGACAGGGGGCAGGAGAAGCAATCAGCCCCAGCATTTT	CASSRRTGGRRSNQPQHF
NA	TRBJ2-1	TRBV11-2	TRBD2	TGTGCCAGCAGCACCCTTAGCGGGAGTTTTAATGAGCAGTTCTTC	CASSTLSGSFNEQFF
few	TRBJ1-2	TRBV29-1	NA	TGCAGCGTTGAAAGGGGGGAGGTCTATGGCTACACCTTC	CSVERGEVYGYTF
few	TRBJ2-4	TRBV24-1	NA	TGTGCCACCAGTGATTTGGGAGGGGGCATTCAGTACTTC	CATSDLGGGIQYF
many	TRBJ2-5	TRBV28	TRBD1	TGTGCCAGCAGAAGCCCGGGACAGGGTGAGACCCAGTACTTC	CASRSPGQGETQYF